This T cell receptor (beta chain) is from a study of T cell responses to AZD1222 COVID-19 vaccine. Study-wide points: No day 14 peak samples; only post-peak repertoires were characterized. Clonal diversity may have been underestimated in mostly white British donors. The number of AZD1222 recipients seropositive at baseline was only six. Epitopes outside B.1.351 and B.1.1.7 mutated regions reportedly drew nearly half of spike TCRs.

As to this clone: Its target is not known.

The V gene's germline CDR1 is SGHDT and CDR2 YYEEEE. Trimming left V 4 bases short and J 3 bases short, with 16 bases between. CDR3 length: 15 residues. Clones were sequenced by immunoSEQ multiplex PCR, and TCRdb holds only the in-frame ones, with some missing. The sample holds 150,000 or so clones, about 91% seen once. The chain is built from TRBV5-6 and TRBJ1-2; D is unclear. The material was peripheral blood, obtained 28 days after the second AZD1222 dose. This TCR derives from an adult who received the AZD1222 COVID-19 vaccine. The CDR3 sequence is CASSPGGFSYYGYTF. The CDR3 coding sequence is TGTGCCAGCAGCCCCGGCGGGTTTTCATACTATGGCTACACCTTC.